The source of this TCR beta chain is a study of shared clonotypes between healthy human individuals. General study findings and limits: Across a handful of donors, naive CD4 shared about 5%, naive CD8 more than 3%, memory CD4 more than 2%, memory CD8 about 0.4%. The authors sampled blood alone, and tissue repertoires likely differ. Some clonotypes were shared by all four sorted-subset donors, while others were not shared. The non-shared ones had lower generation probabilities than the shared ones.

Sorted subsets were amplified in replicate PCRs using 200 ng DNA, roughly 30,000 T cell genomes. Using immunoSEQ multiplex PCR, the repertoire was profiled, and TCRdb retains in-frame clones only, with some absent. The sample yields fewer than 2.5 million clones, more than 85% seen once. V lost 2 bases, J lost 7 bases, and 8 bases lay in between. The CDR3 length is 13 residues. Germline CDR1 and CDR2: MGHRA and YSYEKL. In its sample, this clone was seen a few times. As yet, its antigen is unknown. The V and J genes are TRBV4-1 and TRBJ1-4; D unclear. This receptor was obtained from a young man in good health. Some clones in this sample may be carry-over from other donors' samples. Sequencing input: naive CD4+ T cells from PBMCs. Noted subset: CD45RA+ positively selected. The DNA of the CDR3 is TGCGCCAGCAGCCAATTTCGAGGTGAAAAACTGTTTTTT. It codes for CASSQFRGEKLFF.